One sample yielded the 32 T cell receptor beta chains listed below, sequenced in a study of shared clonotypes between healthy human individuals. Assay: immunoSEQ multiplex PCR; the TCRdb copy retains only in-frame clones and omits some. The sample has about 1.1 million clones; about 84% are singletons. Input material: memory CD4+ T cells from PBMCs. The sample's subset: CD45RA-negative fraction. These receptors all stem from a man younger than 35 in good health. Some clones in this sample may be carry-over from other donors' samples.

Concerning this clone itself: The sample has other DNA sequences that encode this CDR3 too. The chain links TRBV5-1 to TRBJ1-1; possibly TRBD1 for D (5 bases). Trimming pared 4 bases from V and 1 base from J, leaving 8 bases between. The CDR3 has 13 residues. Germline CDR1 is SGHRS and CDR2 is YFSETQ. The CDR3 spells CASSTQGNTEAFF. CDR3 nucleotides: TGCGCCAGCAGCACGCAGGGGAACACTGAAGCTTTCTTT.

Here the CDR3 reads CASSLGTSGRAGETQYF. The DNA for the CDR3 is TGCGCCAGCAGCCTCGGGACTAGCGGGAGGGCCGGGGAGACCCAGTACTTC. The rearrangement links TRBV5-1 to TRBJ2-5; 16 bases map to TRBD2. The CDR3 is 17 amino acids. The J segment lost 5 bases and the V segment lost 4 bases, leaving 8 bases of the junction unmatched. The germline CDR1 and CDR2 sequences are SGHRS and YFSETQ.

The rearrangement joins TRBV5-1 to TRBJ1-1; 8 nucleotides agree with TRBD1. Germline values: CDR1 SGHRS, CDR2 YFSETQ. V dropped 6 bases and J dropped 1; count of bases not matched to a gene: 5. The CDR3 has 14 amino acids. The DNA for the CDR3 is TGCGCCAGCACCTCCGGGACAGGGAACACTGAAGCTTTCTTT. It is translated as CASTSGTGNTEAFF.

V gene TRBV28 combines with J gene TRBJ1-1, with a tentative D call TRBD1 (5 bases). CDR1 and CDR2 from the germline V gene are MDHEN and SYDVKM. This CDR3 spans 14 amino acids. V lost 6 bases and J lost 6, with 17 bases in between. This CDR3 reads CASSPAGRVSEAFF. The CDR3 coding sequence is TGTGCCAGCAGCCCGGCCGGCAGGGTCTCTGAAGCTTTCTTT.

The chain joins TRBV5-1 to TRBJ1-6; D is possibly TRBD1 (6 bases). The germline V gene has CDR1 SGHRS and CDR2 YFSETQ. There are 15 residues in the CDR3. The V and J ends lost 4 bases and 5 bases respectively, with 13 bases between them. The DNA for the CDR3 is TGCGCCAGCAGCGTGGCGGGGGCGGATAATTCACCCCTCCACTTT. As protein: CASSVAGADNSPLHF.

This chain uses TRBV7-2 with TRBJ2-5, with TRBD2 matching 11 bases. The closer fit of TRBJ2-7 to the DNA end suggests the J call may be wrong. Germline V gives CDR1 SGHTA, CDR2 FQGNSA. This CDR3 spans 16 amino acids. CDR3 nucleotides: TGTGCCAGCAGCCCTACGTCCGGGACTAGCGGTCTCGAGCAGTACTTC. This translates into CASSPTSGTSGLEQYF.

The J gene is TRBJ2-7, the V gene TRBV10-3; no clear D gene. Germline CDR1 is ENHRY and CDR2 is SYGVKD. CDR3 size: 14 residues. Trimming removed 6 bases at V and 0 bases at J, with 12 bases between. The CDR3 spells CAISPARSSYEQYF. The DNA of the CDR3 is TGTGCCATCAGCCCCGCTAGGAGCTCCTACGAGCAGTACTTC.

Regarding this clone: One end of the junction is discordant with germline, which a read error may explain. The chain joins TRBV7-9 to TRBJ2-1, with a weak D call TRBD1 (5 bases). The germline V gene encodes CDR1 SEHNR and CDR2 FQNEAQ (reference sequence). This CDR3 is 17 amino acids long. CDR3 DNA sequence: TGTGCCAGCAGCTTAGATCCGACAGTAAGTTACTACAATGAGCGGTTCTTC. The encoded protein is CASSLDPTVSYYNERFF.

This chain joins TRBV5-1 and TRBJ1-3, with a weak D call TRBD1 (5 bases). Germline V CDR1 and CDR2: SGHRS, YFSETQ. The CDR3 is 15 residues long. With 3 bases removed from V and 3 bases from J, the gap between germline ends came to 13 bases. The DNA for the CDR3 is TGCGCCAGCAGCTGGGGCGTGGAGAGTGGAAACACCATATATTTT. It encodes CASSWGVESGNTIYF.

The genes are TRBV2 and TRBJ2-1; D is possibly TRBD1 (5 bases). This CDR3 is 14 amino acids long. Germline loops: CDR1 SNHLY, CDR2 FYNNEI. The V end was cut by 7 bases, the J end by 4 bases, with 14 bases between. CDR3 protein: CASKQQAVYNEQFF. The CDR3, as DNA: TGTGCCAGCAAACAACAGGCCGTTTACAATGAGCAGTTCTTC.

The rearrangement joins TRBV19 to TRBJ2-2; TRBD1 agrees at 7 bases. The CDR3 sequence is 17 residues long. With 9 bases clipped from V and 1 base from J, the junction kept 14 bases outside the gene matches. CDR1 and CDR2 from the germline V gene are LNHDA and SQIVND (reference sequence). The CDR3 coding sequence is TGTGCCAGCCAACTTTCGTCCGGGACAGAGAACACCGGGGAGCTGTTTTTT. Translated: CASQLSSGTENTGELFF.

The genes are TRBV14 and TRBJ1-2, with TRBD1 matching 7 bases. The germline gives CDR1 SGHDN, CDR2 FVKESK. This CDR3 region has 14 residues. With V trimmed by 4 bases and J by 7 bases, 9 bases remained unmatched. CDR3 in amino acids: CASSRYTGAAGYTF. CDR3 sequence (DNA): TGTGCCAGCAGCCGTTACACAGGGGCCGCTGGCTACACCTTC.

V gene TRBV28 combines with J gene TRBJ2-5, with 11 bases aligning to TRBD2. The CDR3 totals 16 residues. V dropped 4 bases and J dropped 3; count of bases not matched to a gene: 7. Per the germline V gene, CDR1 is MDHEN and CDR2 is SYDVKM. This CDR3 is CASSSPGTSGKETQYF. In DNA form, the CDR3 reads TGTGCCAGCAGTTCACCCGGGACTAGCGGCAAAGAGACCCAGTACTTC.

The chain is built from TRBV2 and TRBJ2-6, with unresolved D. CDR1 is SNHLY, CDR2 FYNNEI, per germline. V was clipped by 5 bases and J by 0 bases, with 11 bases between them. This CDR3 comprises 16 residues. This CDR3 reads CASSLDGNSGANVLTF. In DNA, the CDR3 is TGTGCCAGCAGTCTGGACGGCAACTCTGGGGCCAACGTCCTGACTTTC.

The V gene is TRBV30, the J gene TRBJ2-2, with TRBD1 matching 9 bases. J gave up 9 bases and V 3 bases, and 11 bases lay outside the gene matches. The CDR3 is 15 residues long. CDR1 and CDR2 (germline): GTSNPN, SVGIG (reference sequence). CDR3 amino acids: CAWSPNRGQGWELFF. CDR3 nucleotides: TGTGCCTGGAGCCCGAACAGGGGACAGGGCTGGGAGCTGTTTTTT.

J is TRBJ2-1 and V is TRBV19; D assignment may be TRBD1 or TRBD2 (6 bases each). V lost 5 bases to trimming and J lost 6 bases, with 14 bases between them. Germline loops: CDR1 LNHDA, CDR2 SQIVND (reference sequence). The CDR3 covers 14 residues. The CDR3 DNA follows: TGTGCCAGTAGTCGGGGGACAACAATCAATGAGCAGTTCTTC. Its protein is CASSRGTTINEQFF.

The chain carries TRBV5-1 and TRBJ1-3; possibly TRBD1 for D (5 bases). V was pared by 3 bases and J by 0 bases, with 13 bases between. Per the germline V gene, CDR1 is SGHRS and CDR2 is YFSETQ. The CDR3 consists of 16 residues. The CDR3 protein is CASSSGPTSSGNTIYF. For the CDR3, the DNA is TGCGCCAGCAGCTCGGGACCGACCTCCTCTGGAAACACCATATATTTT.

Regarding this clone: Other DNA sequences in this specimen translate into the identical CDR3. The chain recombines TRBV27 with TRBJ1-6; the match to TRBD1 covers 7 bases. CDR3 size: 17 residues. Germline V gene sequence: CDR1 MNHEY, CDR2 SMNVEV (reference sequence). V shed 0 bases, J shed 4 bases, and the junction held 6 bases outside the gene matches. The DNA of the CDR3 is TGTGCCAGCAGTTTATCTAGGACAGGAAGTTATAATTCACCCCTCCACTTT. It is translated as CASSLSRTGSYNSPLHF.

A word on this clone: Within the sample, other DNA sequences also encode this same CDR3. The chain recombines TRBV7-2 with TRBJ2-7; D tentatively reads TRBD1 or TRBD2 (5 bases each). The CDR3 loop spans 15 amino acids. The V end lost 1 base, the J end lost 0 bases, and 10 bases lay between the germline ends. CDR1 SGHTA and CDR2 FQGNSA come from the germline V gene. CDR3 loop: CASSLGGSRSYEQYF. In DNA, the CDR3 is TGTGCCAGCAGCTTAGGGGGGAGCCGCTCCTACGAGCAGTACTTC.

There are a few counts of this clone. The rearrangement links TRBV15 to TRBJ2-5; 11 positions match TRBD2. This CDR3 spans 16 amino acids. Per germline, CDR1 LNHNV and CDR2 YYDKDF (reference sequence). V trimming: 3 bases; J trimming: 5 bases; junction bases outside the gene matches: 8. CDR3 sequence (DNA): TGTGCCACCAGCAGTCCTAGCGGGAGGCCGGGGGAGACCCAGTACTTC. Protein product: CATSSPSGRPGETQYF. The full variable domain, with the rest looked up from reference TRBV15 and TRBJ2-5, is DAMVIQNPRYQVTQFGKPVTLSCSQTLNHNVMYWYQQKSSQAPKLLFHYYDKDFNNEADTPDNFQSRRPNTSFCFLDIRSPGLGDTAMYLCATSSPSGRPGETQYFGPGTRLLVL.

This sequence joins TRBV11-3 and TRBJ2-2, with 10 bases lining up with TRBD1. CDR1 and CDR2 (germline): SGHNT, YENEEA. The CDR3 runs 18 residues. V trimming: 2 bases; J trimming: 4 bases; junction bases outside the gene matches: 10. The CDR3 region has the DNA TGTGCCAGCAGCTTACGGACAGGGGGTATTCGGAGCACCGGGGAGCTGTTTTTT. It yields the protein CASSLRTGGIRSTGELFF.

The chain joins TRBV28 to TRBJ1-1; weak D call: TRBD1 (5 bases). CDR1 is MDHEN, CDR2 SYDVKM, per germline. V was trimmed by 8 bases and J by 0 bases, leaving 13 bases between them. The CDR3 extends over 14 amino acids. The CDR3 region is CASGATVVNTEAFF. In DNA, the CDR3 is TGTGCCAGCGGGGCAACGGTAGTGAACACTGAAGCTTTCTTT.

Regarding this clone: Distinct nucleotide sequences in the sample also encode this CDR3. V gene TRBV10-1 combines with J gene TRBJ2-7; 9 nucleotides line up with TRBD2. Germline lookup yields CDR1 WNHNN and CDR2 SYGVQD (reference sequence). CDR3 length equals 13 residues. V was clipped by 2 bases and J by 4 bases; unmatched bases: 0. The CDR3 nucleotides are TGCGCCAGCAGTGAGGGACTAGCGTACGAGCAGTACTTC. Its translation is CASSEGLAYEQYF.

This rearrangement joins TRBV6-1 to TRBJ1-4, with 9 positions matching TRBD1. V lost 4 bases to trimming and J lost 8 bases; unmatched junction nucleotides: 8. Germline lookup yields CDR1 MNHNS and CDR2 SASEGT. CDR3 length: 15 residues. The CDR3 sequence is CASSGQTGGLEKLFF. The CDR3, as DNA: TGTGCCAGCAGTGGACAGACAGGGGGTCTCGAAAAACTGTTTTTT.

The chain carries TRBV25-1 and TRBJ2-1; D gene unclear. V shed 3 bases and J shed 1 base, with 13 bases lying between them. The CDR3 consists of 16 residues. Germline V gene data show CDR1 as MGHDK and CDR2 as SYGVNS. This CDR3 is CASSELGGISYNEQFF. The DNA for the CDR3 is TGTGCCAGCAGTGAGTTAGGCGGAATTTCCTACAATGAGCAGTTCTTC.

This chain links TRBV5-1 with TRBJ2-3; D is ambiguous. The CDR3 contains 14 residues. Trimming cost V 0 bases and J 6 bases, with 11 bases left between them. Germline V gene sequence: CDR1 SGHRS, CDR2 YFSETQ. Here the CDR3 DNA reads TGCGCCAGCAGCTTGGCTGGGCCGCCCGATACGCAGTATTTT. It encodes CASSLAGPPDTQYF.

This chain connects TRBV7-8 to TRBJ2-1, with TRBD2 matching 8 bases. The CDR3 is 18 residues long. CDR1 SGHVS and CDR2 FQNEAQ come from the germline V gene. V trimming: 4 bases; J trimming: 0 bases; junction bases outside the gene matches: 11. CDR3 residues: CASSSGLATWSSYNEQFF. The CDR3 DNA sequence: TGTGCCAGCAGCTCAGGACTAGCTACATGGAGCTCCTACAATGAGCAGTTCTTC.

CDR3 nucleotide sequence: TGTGCCAGCAGTTACGGGACTAGCGGGATTCGGGAGCAGTACTTC. Protein product: CASSYGTSGIREQYF. The chain combines TRBV6-5 with TRBJ2-7; 13 bases line up with TRBD2. This CDR3 is 15 amino acids long. Germline trimming cut 2 bases from V and 7 bases from J; bases unmatched to any gene: 5. The germline V gene has CDR1 MNHEY and CDR2 SVGAGI.

The rearrangement uses TRBV28 and TRBJ1-3, with 7 positions matching TRBD1. The CDR3 runs to 17 residues. J gave up 0 bases and V 4 bases, and 9 bases lay outside the gene matches. CDR1 MDHEN and CDR2 SYDVKM come from the germline V gene. The CDR3 region is CASSSPTGWYSGNTIYF. For the CDR3, the DNA is TGTGCCAGCAGTTCACCGACAGGGTGGTACTCTGGAAACACCATATATTTT.

J is TRBJ2-1 and V is TRBV5-6; TRBD2 matches 13 bases. V lost 4 bases to trimming and J lost 8 bases; unmatched junction nucleotides: 9. Germline CDR1 and CDR2: SGHDT and YYEEEE. The CDR3 is 16 amino acids. The CDR3 region has the DNA TGTGCCAGCAGCCAGGGACTAGCGGGAAGCCTGGATGAGCAGTTCTTC. Its protein product is CASSQGLAGSLDEQFF.

The chain employs TRBV11-2 and TRBJ2-1; 8 bases agree with TRBD1. Unmatched junction bases numbered 5, after V lost 8 bases and J lost 2 bases. Germline CDR1 is SGHAT and CDR2 is FQNNGV. The CDR3 spans 14 residues. CDR3 region: CASGDRGAYNEQFF. In DNA, the CDR3 is TGTGCCAGCGGAGACAGGGGTGCCTACAATGAGCAGTTCTTC. Using reference TRBV11-2 and TRBJ2-1 for the parts outside the CDR3, the full variable domain is EAGVAQSPRYKIIEKRQSVAFWCNPISGHATLYWYQQILGQGPKLLIQFQNNGVVDDSQLPKDRFSAERLKGVDSTLKIQPAKLEDSAVYLCASGDRGAYNEQFFGPGTRLTVL.

The chain carries TRBV7-3 and TRBJ2-1; the match to TRBD2 covers 11 bases. The CDR3 runs to 14 residues. Germline V gene data show CDR1 as SGHTA and CDR2 as FQGTGA. V trimming: 4 bases; J trimming: 6 bases; junction bases outside the gene matches: 2. CDR3 loop: CASSSTSGANEQFF. As DNA, the CDR3 is TGTGCCAGCAGCTCGACTAGCGGGGCCAATGAGCAGTTCTTC.